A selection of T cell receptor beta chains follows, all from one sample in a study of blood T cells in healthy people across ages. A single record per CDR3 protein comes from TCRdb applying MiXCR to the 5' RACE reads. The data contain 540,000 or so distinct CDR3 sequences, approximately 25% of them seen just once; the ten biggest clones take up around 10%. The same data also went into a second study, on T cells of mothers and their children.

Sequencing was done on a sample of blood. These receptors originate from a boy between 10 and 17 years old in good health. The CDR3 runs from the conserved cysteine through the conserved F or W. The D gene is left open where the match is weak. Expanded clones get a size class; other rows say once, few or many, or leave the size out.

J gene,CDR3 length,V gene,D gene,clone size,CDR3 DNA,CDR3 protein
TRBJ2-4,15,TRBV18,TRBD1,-,TGTGCCAGCTCACCGTCGACAGGGGGTGGAAACATTCAGTACTTC,CASSPSTGGGNIQYF
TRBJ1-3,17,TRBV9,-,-,TGTGCCAGCAGCGTCTGGTCGAGCGAGAACTTAGGAAACACCATATATTTT,CASSVWSSENLGNTIYF
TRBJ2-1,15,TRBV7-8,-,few,TGTGCCAGCAGCCCGACACCTTCCAACGAGAATGAGCAGTTCTTC,CASSPTPSNENEQFF
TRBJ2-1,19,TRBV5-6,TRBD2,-,TGTGCCAGCAGTTTGGGGGGTAGGGAGGAGCGGGGGGCCAGCAATGAGCAGTTCTTC,CASSLGGREERGASNEQFF
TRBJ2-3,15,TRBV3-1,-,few,TGTGCCAGCAGCCAAGGTCCGGTGGACACAGATACGCAGTATTTT,CASSQGPVDTDTQYF
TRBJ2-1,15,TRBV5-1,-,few,TGCGCCAGCAGCTTGCCCCTGAGCTCCTACAATGAGCAGTTCTTC,CASSLPLSSYNEQFF
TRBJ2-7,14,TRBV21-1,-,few,TGTGCCAGCAGCAAATTAATGCTGAGGATCGAGCAGTACTTC,CASSKLMLRIEQYF
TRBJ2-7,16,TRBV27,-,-,TGTGCCAGCAATCCCTTCTGGGGGGCGACTTCCTACGAGCAGTACTTC,CASNPFWGATSYEQYF
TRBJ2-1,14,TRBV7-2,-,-,TGTGCCAGCAGCTTAGGGGTAGGGAGCAATCAGCAGTTCTTC,CASSLGVGSNQQFF
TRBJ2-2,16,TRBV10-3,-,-,TGTGCCACCAAGACGCTCGGGAACCCGAACACCGGGGAGCTGTTTTTT,CATKTLGNPNTGELFF
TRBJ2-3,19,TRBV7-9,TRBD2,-,TGTGCCAGCAGCGGACTGGGAGGCGGGAGGCCAGATTTCACAGATACGCAGTATTTT,CASSGLGGGRPDFTDTQYF